The entry below gives a single T cell receptor beta chain sequence along with its context. The antigen is not known. The source of the sample is a study of OX40 agonist ivuxolimab in advanced cancers. About the study: Prior anti-PD-1, anti-PD-L1 or anti-CTLA-4 therapy was allowed; roughly 40% had some. Whole-study findings and limits: Partial responders dosed at 0.1-3.0 mg/kg displayed clonal expansion ranking among the lowest.

Blood got drawn at baseline, again on cycle 4 day 1, and then on cycle 7 day 1. Per germline, CDR1 SGHDT and CDR2 YYEEEE. The CDR3 loop spans 15 amino acids. Trimming removed 1 base from V and 6 bases from J; junction bases left unmatched: 7. TCRdb's table, derived via immunoSEQ multiplex PCR, lists solely in-frame clones and lacks some. The sample carries over 70,000 clones, roughly 78% recorded once. V and J are TRBV5-6 and TRBJ1-3; 7 nucleotides align to TRBD1. The starting material was CD4+ or CD8+ T cells sorted from blood, obtained in a trial of the OX40 agonist ivuxolimab. This sequence originates from an adult with an advanced solid tumor such as melanoma, head and neck, liver or kidney cancer. The CDR3 spells CASSLNRGRENTIYF. CDR3 coding DNA: TGTGCCAGCAGCTTGAACAGGGGTAGAGAAAACACCATATATTTT.